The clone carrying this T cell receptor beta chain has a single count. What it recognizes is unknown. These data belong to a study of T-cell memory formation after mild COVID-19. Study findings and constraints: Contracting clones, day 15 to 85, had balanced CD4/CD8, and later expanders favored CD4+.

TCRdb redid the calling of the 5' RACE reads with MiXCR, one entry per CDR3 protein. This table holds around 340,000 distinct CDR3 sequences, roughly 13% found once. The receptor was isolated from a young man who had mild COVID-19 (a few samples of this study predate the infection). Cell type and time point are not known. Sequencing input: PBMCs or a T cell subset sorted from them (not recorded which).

In nucleotides, the CDR3 is TGTGCCAGCAGCCGTACGTGGGGGCACCAAGAGACCCAGTACTTC. It translates to CASSRTWGHQETQYF. V gene TRBV4-2 combines with J gene TRBJ2-5; perhaps TRBD1 as D (6 bases). The ends were cut back, 4 bases at V and 0 bases at J, with 12 bases in the middle. Germline CDR1 LGHNA, CDR2 YNFKEQ. The CDR3 length is 15 residues.